One and the same sample provided the 13 T cell receptor beta chains below, sequenced in a study of cytomegalovirus exposure and HLA in healthy donors. In the PCR, 60 Vbeta and 13 Jbeta primers were used. Sequenced by immunoSEQ multiplex PCR; TCRdb stores in-frame clones only, minus some. The sample records about 180,000 clones, roughly 82% being singletons. Specimen: PBMCs. The receptors come from a woman in her forties or fifties in good health and CMV-seronegative.

The gene calls are TRBV27 and TRBJ1-3; D ambiguous. The V and J ends lost 0 bases and 0 bases respectively, with 6 bases between them. The CDR3 has 15 amino acids. CDR1 is MNHEY and CDR2 is SMNVEV in the germline V gene (reference sequence). The CDR3 region is CASSLSSDSGNTIYF. CDR3 DNA: TGTGCCAGCAGTTTATCCAGCGACTCTGGAAACACCATATATTTT.

This clone appeared a single time. The rearrangement links TRBV15 to TRBJ1-2; a weak D match, TRBD1 (5 bases). CDR3 length equals 15 residues. The ends were cut back, 4 bases at V and 4 bases at J, with 16 bases in the middle. Germline lookup yields CDR1 LNHNV and CDR2 YYDKDF (reference sequence). The CDR3 bases are TGTGCCACCAGCACGAGACCGGGACTAAGCTATGGCTACACCTTC. Translating it yields CATSTRPGLSYGYTF.

The gene calls are TRBV7-8 and TRBJ2-7, with 8 bases identical to TRBD2. The length of the CDR3 is 16 residues. V dropped 1 base and J dropped 0; count of bases not matched to a gene: 5. Germline V CDR1 and CDR2: SGHVS, FQNEAQ. This chain's CDR3 is CASSLVGSGASYEQYF. The DNA of the CDR3 is TGTGCCAGCAGCTTAGTTGGTAGCGGGGCCTCCTACGAGCAGTACTTC. Variable domain in full (rest from reference TRBV7-8 and TRBJ2-7): GAGVSQSPRYKVAKRGQDVALRCDPISGHVSLFWYQQALGQGPEFLTYFQNEAQLDKSGLPSDRFFAERPEGSVSTLKIQRTQQEDSAVYLCASSLVGSGASYEQYFGPGTRLTVT.

V and J are TRBV7-2 and TRBJ1-3, with TRBD1 matching 12 bases. The trim removed 2 bases at V and 7 bases at J, leaving 12 bases unmatched. Germline V gene lookup returns CDR1 SGHTA and CDR2 FQGNSA. The CDR3 is 18 residues long. CDR3 amino acids: CASSLQGTGGAMRNTIYF. The DNA of the CDR3 is TGTGCCAGCAGCTTACAAGGGACAGGGGGCGCGATGAGGAACACCATATATTTT.

The chain carries TRBV5-1 and TRBJ2-5, with D possibly TRBD2 on 6 matching bases. V lost 1 base and J 5 bases, leaving 15 bases between the germline ends. CDR3 length: 15 residues. CDR1 is SGHRS and CDR2 is YFSETQ in the germline V gene. CDR3 sequence reads: CASSLSASVGETQYF. CDR3 bases: TGCGCCAGCAGCTTGTCGGCTAGCGTAGGCGAGACCCAGTACTTC.

V is TRBV13 and J is TRBJ2-5, with D possibly being TRBD2 (5 bases). The V end lost 3 bases, the J end lost 0 bases, and 8 bases lay between the germline ends. The germline V gene encodes CDR1 PRHDT and CDR2 FYEKMQ (reference sequence). The CDR3 covers 14 residues. The chain's CDR3 is CASSFKRNQETQYF. In nucleotides, the CDR3 is TGTGCCAGCAGCTTCAAGCGGAACCAAGAGACCCAGTACTTC.

This chain connects TRBV11-2 to TRBJ2-5; D is possibly TRBD2 (7 bases). The CDR3 covers 14 residues. Between the trimmed V and J ends, which lost 5 bases and 9 bases, there was a span of 19 bases. The germline V gene has CDR1 SGHAT and CDR2 FQNNGV. The CDR3 region is CASSLRRGGEAQYF. CDR3 coding DNA: TGTGCCAGCAGCCTAAGGAGAGGGGGGGAGGCCCAGTACTTC. Full variable domain (remainder filled in from reference TRBV11-2 and TRBJ2-5): EAGVAQSPRYKIIEKRQSVAFWCNPISGHATLYWYQQILGQGPKLLIQFQNNGVVDDSQLPKDRFSAERLKGVDSTLKIQPAKLEDSAVYLCASSLRRGGEAQYFGPGTRLLVL.

The chain employs TRBV2 and TRBJ2-6; D perhaps matches TRBD1 (6 bases). Trimming left V 1 base short and J 4 bases short, with 11 bases between. This CDR3 contains 16 residues. Germline V gene data show CDR1 as SNHLY and CDR2 as FYNNEI. The CDR3 sequence: CASSEGQGRGANVLTF. The CDR3, as DNA: TGTGCCAGCAGTGAAGGCCAGGGGCGAGGGGCCAACGTCCTGACTTTC. Filled out from reference TRBV2 and TRBJ2-6, the complete variable domain reads EPEVTQTPSHQVTQMGQEVILRCVPISNHLYFYWYRQILGQKVEFLVSFYNNEISEKSEIFDDQFSVERPDGSNFTLKIRSTKLEDSAMYFCASSEGQGRGANVLTFGAGSRLTVL.

V gene TRBV2 combines with J gene TRBJ2-5, with D possibly TRBD2 on 5 matching bases. There are 13 residues in the CDR3. V was pared by 6 bases and J by 10 bases, with 18 bases between. Per the germline V gene, CDR1 is SNHLY and CDR2 is FYNNEI. CDR3 sequence (DNA): TGTGCCAGCAGCTCCTCGGGTCCCGCGGGCCAGTACTTC. As protein: CASSSSGPAGQYF.

This clone showed up just once. The V call is TRBV28, the J call TRBJ2-5; possibly TRBD1 for D (8 bases). CDR1 is MDHEN, CDR2 SYDVKM, per germline. The ends were cut back, 5 bases at V and 4 bases at J, with 20 bases in the middle. This CDR3 is 16 amino acids long. CDR3 in amino acids: CASSIASGQGAETQYF. Written as DNA, the CDR3 is TGTGCCAGCAGTATTGCTAGCGGCCAGGGGGCAGAGACCCAGTACTTC.

J is TRBJ2-2 and V is TRBV7-3, with TRBD1 matching 11 bases. Germline values: CDR1 SGHTA, CDR2 FQGTGA. There are 14 residues in the CDR3. The junction had 3 bases not matched to a gene; V was cut back by 5 bases and J by 7 bases. The CDR3 DNA reads TGTGCCAGCAGCCAAGGGACAGGGGGCGGGGAGCTGTTTTTT. Translating gives CASSQGTGGGELFF.

This chain links TRBV27 with TRBJ2-1, with D tentatively TRBD1 (6 bases). In germline, CDR1 is MNHEY, CDR2 SMNVEV (reference sequence). V was clipped by 8 bases and J by 8 bases, with 22 bases between them. The CDR3 runs 15 residues. CDR3 region: CASRPPNTGKDEQFF. As DNA, the CDR3 is TGTGCCAGCCGGCCCCCGAACACAGGGAAGGATGAGCAGTTCTTC.

This chain links TRBV4-2 with TRBJ2-5; TRBD1 is a possible D gene (5 bases). Trimming removed 1 base from V and 1 base from J, with 10 bases in between. This CDR3 is built from 15 residues. Germline V gene data show CDR1 as LGHNA and CDR2 as YNFKEQ. CDR3 bases: TGTGCCAGCAGCCAAGGTGGGGCGTCCCAAGAGACCCAGTACTTC. Protein sequence: CASSQGGASQETQYF.